The table lists the clone carrying this TCR beta chain with a few counts. In the original processing: It was from reference gene primer amplification that nucleated cell counts were estimated. Clones were sequenced by immunoSEQ multiplex PCR, and TCRdb holds only the in-frame ones, with some missing. Clone size and the V and J calls come from that table; the DNA yielded D and trimming. Counted here are 150,000 to 200,000 clones, around three quarters occurring once; the ten biggest clones make up around 17%. Categorization into cohorts depended on clinical history that participants reported. The sample comes from a study of blood T cell repertoires in COVID-19. Study-wide context: The samples span acute and convalescent COVID-19 from the United States, Italy and Spain. Sources were T cells, B-cell-depleted T cells, or PBMCs; the material itself was cDNA or gDNA.

V was trimmed by 4 bases and J by 8 bases, leaving 14 bases between them. This CDR3 region has 13 residues. The germline V gene has CDR1 LGHDT and CDR2 YNNKEL (reference sequence). This TCR came from a woman aged 45-60 years with acute COVID-19. This sequence joins TRBV3-1 (or the pseudogene TRBV3-2) and TRBJ1-2; the D gene is possibly TRBD1 (5 bases). Sequencing used PBMCs or T cells enriched from blood (not recorded which). This chain's CDR3 is CASSPKGLWGYTF. The CDR3, as DNA: TGTGCCAGCAGCCCAAAGGGACTTTGGGGCTACACCTTC.